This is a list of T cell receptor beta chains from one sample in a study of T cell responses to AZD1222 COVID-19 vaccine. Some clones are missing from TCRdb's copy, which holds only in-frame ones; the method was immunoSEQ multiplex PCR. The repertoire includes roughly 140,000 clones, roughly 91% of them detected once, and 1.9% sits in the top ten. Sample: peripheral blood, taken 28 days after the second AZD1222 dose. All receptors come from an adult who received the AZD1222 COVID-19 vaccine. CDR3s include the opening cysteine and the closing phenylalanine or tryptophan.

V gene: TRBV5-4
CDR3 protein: CASSLGGSRDEQFF

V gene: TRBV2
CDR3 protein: CASSEGGRVWSNEQFF

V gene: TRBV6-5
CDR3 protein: CASSYGRDYGYTF

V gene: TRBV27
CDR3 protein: CASSFLGSDGYTF

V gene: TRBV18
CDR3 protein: CASSPRGDNQPQHF

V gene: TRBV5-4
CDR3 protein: CASSQGDTGDF

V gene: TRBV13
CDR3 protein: CASSLGGLGGGYTF

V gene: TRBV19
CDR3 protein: CASRPVGDNQPQHF

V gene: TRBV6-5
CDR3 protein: CASSYSPGGYGYTF

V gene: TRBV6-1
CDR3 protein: CASSEERLAGVFSYEQYF